One sample yielded the 25 T cell receptor beta chains listed below, sequenced in a study of PD-L1 blockade in urothelial cancer. Specified time point: pretreatment peripheral blood. TCRdb's copy holds only in-frame clones and misses some; the assay was immunoSEQ multiplex PCR. The sample carries 55,000 to 75,000 clones, roughly four fifths recorded once. Sample: PBMCs, taken around atezolizumab (anti-PD-L1) treatment. The receptor source for this set is a man aged 65-85 years with urothelial cancer.

This clone appeared a single time. The rearrangement uses TRBV9 and TRBJ2-7, with 7 bases identical to TRBD2. V was pared by 2 bases and J by 4 bases, with 9 bases of the junction left unmatched. This CDR3 contains 15 residues. Germline loops: CDR1 SGDLS, CDR2 YYNGEE. The CDR3 loop is CASSVGRGLPYEQYF. In DNA form, the CDR3 reads TGTGCCAGCAGCGTTGGAAGGGGACTACCTTACGAGCAGTACTTC. Filled out from reference TRBV9 and TRBJ2-7, the complete variable domain reads DSGVTQTPKHLITATGQRVTLRCSPRSGDLSVYWYQQSLDQGLQFLIQYYNGEERAKGNILERFSAQQFPDLHSELNLSSLELGDSALYFCASSVGRGLPYEQYFGPGTRLTVT.

This clone occurred a few times. The chain links TRBV4-2 to TRBJ2-2; a weak D match, TRBD2 (6 bases). There are 16 residues in the CDR3. Germline V gene sequence: CDR1 LGHNA, CDR2 YNFKEQ. V lost 0 bases to trimming and J lost 5 bases, with 13 bases between them. The CDR3 loop reads CASSQDWTGETGELFF. Here the CDR3 DNA reads TGTGCCAGCAGCCAAGACTGGACGGGAGAAACCGGGGAGCTGTTTTTT.

With regard to this clone: Other DNA sequences within the sample encode an identical CDR3. The chain uses TRBV7-3 and TRBJ1-3; possible D gene TRBD1, 5 bases. Trimming took off 0 bases at V and 2 bases at J, with 8 bases between the two ends. Germline-derived CDR1 and CDR2 are SGHTA and FQGTGA. The CDR3 length is 15 residues. Written as DNA, the CDR3 is TGTGCCAGCAGCTTAACGCCGGGGGCTGGAAACACCATATATTTT. This translates into CASSLTPGAGNTIYF.

The chain is built from TRBV5-5 and TRBJ2-3; TRBD1 is a possible D gene (6 bases). Germline V gives CDR1 SGHKS, CDR2 YYEKEE (reference sequence). The CDR3 covers 14 residues. V lost 0 bases and J lost 4, with 9 bases in between. The CDR3 region is CASSLGYRADTQYF. CDR3 DNA: TGTGCCAGCAGCTTGGGTTACAGGGCAGATACGCAGTATTTT.

V and J are TRBV21-1 and TRBJ1-2; TRBD1, as called in the table, went unchecked against the DNA. TRBV21-1 is annotated as a pseudogene. The CDR3 has 14 amino acids. In DNA form, the CDR3 reads TGTGCCAGCAGCACTTTTACAGGTCTCTATGGCTACACCTTC. This sequence encodes CASSTFTGLYGYTF.

The J gene is TRBJ2-7, the V gene TRBV7-2; 9 bases align to TRBD1. The CDR3 consists of 16 residues. Unmatched junction bases numbered 8, after V lost 1 base and J lost 4 bases. The germline CDR1 and CDR2 sequences are SGHTA and FQGNSA. The CDR3 DNA follows: TGTGCCAGCAGCTTAGATTACGACAGGGGGTCTTACGAGCAGTACTTC. Encoded protein: CASSLDYDRGSYEQYF.

This chain links TRBV12-5 with TRBJ2-1; 7 positions match TRBD2. Germline-derived CDR1 and CDR2 are LGHNT and FRNRAP. The CDR3 consists of 15 residues. V lost 7 bases and J lost 6; bases outside the gene matches: 12. CDR3 bases: TGTGCTAGTGCCCGGGGGGATGCTAGCAGCAATGAGCAGTTCTTC. Translating gives CASARGDASSNEQFF. Based on the CDR3 plus reference TRBV12-5 and TRBJ2-1, the full variable domain is DARVTQTPRHKVTEMGQEVTMRCQPILGHNTVFWYRQTMMQGLELLAYFRNRAPLDDSGMPKDRFSAEMPDATLATLKIQPSEPRDSAVYFCASARGDASSNEQFFGPGTRLTVL.

This clone appeared once. The chain links TRBV2 to TRBJ2-7; unclear D gene. The CDR3 is made up of 13 amino acids. Trimming pared 4 bases from V and 4 bases from J, leaving 11 bases between. Germline V gene lookup returns CDR1 SNHLY and CDR2 FYNNEI. The chain's CDR3 is CASSASSRYEQYF. The CDR3 DNA sequence: TGTGCCAGCAGTGCCTCGTCCAGGTACGAGCAGTACTTC.

The chain employs TRBV5-6 and TRBJ2-1, with D possibly being TRBD2 (5 bases). Deletions cut 4 bases from V and 9 bases from J, with 17 bases between. The CDR3 length is 14 residues. Per the germline V gene, CDR1 is SGHDT and CDR2 is YYEEEE. The DNA of the CDR3 is TGTGCCAGCAGCCCCGGACTCCTTACGAGTGAGCAGTTCTTC. This translates into CASSPGLLTSEQFF.

The V call is TRBV7-9, the J call TRBJ1-1, with TRBD1 identical over 10 bases. The CDR3 is 14 residues long. Germline V lookup: CDR1 SEHNR, CDR2 FQNEAQ (reference sequence). Trimming took 5 bases from V and 1 from J; bases not matched to a gene: 1. The CDR3 loop reads CASSRQGANTEAFF. Here the CDR3 DNA reads TGTGCCAGCAGCCGACAGGGGGCGAACACTGAAGCTTTCTTT.

The gene calls are TRBV6-6 and TRBJ2-7; maybe TRBD2 (6 bases). This CDR3 is 14 amino acids long. The germline CDR1 and CDR2 sequences are MNHNY and SVGAGI (reference sequence). V was cut by 6 bases and J by 2 bases, with 14 bases left in between. The CDR3 loop reads CASSSGAGTYEQYF. The CDR3 DNA follows: TGTGCCAGCAGCTCCGGCGCGGGAACCTACGAGCAGTACTTC.

This clone was seen a handful of times. The gene calls are TRBV10-1 and TRBJ2-5, with a weak D call TRBD1 (7 bases). There are 14 residues in the CDR3. The germline V and J ends were trimmed by 8 bases and 0 bases, with 13 bases remaining between them. CDR1 and CDR2 (germline): WNHNN, SYGVQD (reference sequence). As DNA, the CDR3 is TGCGCCAGCCGCGGGACAGCGTACCAAGAGACCCAGTACTTC. Translating it yields CASRGTAYQETQYF.

This clone is a singleton in its sample. One end of the junction varies from germline; a read error may be responsible. V is TRBV13 and J is TRBJ1-2, with TRBD1 matching over 10 bases. Germline V CDR1 and CDR2: PRHDT, FYEKMQ (reference sequence). The CDR3 spans 12 residues. The CDR3 loop reads CASSPGTGAFPF. CDR3 nucleotides: TGTGCCAGCAGCCCCGGGACAGGGGCCTTCCCCTTC.

The chain carries TRBV4-3 and TRBJ2-5; 7 nucleotides match TRBD2. The length of the CDR3 is 17 residues. V trimming: 3 bases; J trimming: 5 bases; junction bases outside the gene matches: 15. CDR1 is LGHNA and CDR2 is YSLEER in the germline V gene. CDR3 bases: TGCGCCAGCAGCCAGAGCGTACCGGGACTACTTGCGGAGACCCAGTACTTC. This gives the protein CASSQSVPGLLAETQYF.

As concerns this clone: A junction end diverges from the germline sequence, so it may reflect a read error. In nucleotides, the CDR3 is TGTGCTAGCAGCTTAGGACTAGCGGGAGGGGGTTACAATGAGCAGTTCTTC. It translates to CASSLGLAGGGYNEQFF. This sequence joins TRBV7-7 and TRBJ2-1, with TRBD2 identical over 15 bases. CDR3 length: 17 amino acids. CDR1 is SSHAT and CDR2 is FNYEAQ in the germline V gene (reference sequence). The whole variable domain, remainder taken from reference TRBV7-7 and TRBJ2-1, is GAGVSQSPRYKVTKRGQDVTLRCDPISSHATLYWYQQALGQGPEFLTYFNYEAQPDKSGLPSDRFSAERPEGSISTLTIQRTEQRDSAMYRCASSLGLAGGGYNEQFFGPGTRLTVL.

The V and J genes are TRBV11-3 and TRBJ2-2; TRBD2 agrees at 11 bases. CDR1 is SGHNT, CDR2 YENEEA, per germline. The CDR3 runs 16 residues. The trim removed 7 bases at V and 7 bases at J, leaving 11 bases unmatched. The CDR3 region has the DNA TGTGCCAGCACCGTAGCGGGAGGGCCGGTCAACGGGGAGCTGTTTTTT. Its translation: CASTVAGGPVNGELFF.

The V call is TRBV6-6, the J call TRBJ2-1; TRBD2 aligns across 8 bases. Unmatched junction bases numbered 9, after V lost 4 bases and J lost 7 bases. CDR1 and CDR2 from the germline V gene are MNHNY and SVGAGI (reference sequence). The CDR3 is 15 amino acids. The CDR3 region has the DNA TGTGCCAGCAGTTGGACACAGCGGGAGCGGAATGAGCAGTTCTTC. Its translation: CASSWTQRERNEQFF.

J is TRBJ1-4 and V is TRBV20-1, with D unresolved. Trimming pared 6 bases from V and 7 bases from J, leaving 9 bases between. This CDR3 comprises 11 residues. From germline, CDR1 is DFQATT and CDR2 SNEGSKA (reference sequence). The CDR3 nucleotides are TGCAGTGCCAAATTGTTTGAAAAACTGTTTTTT. Its protein is CSAKLFEKLFF.

The chain has TRBV28 and TRBJ2-7; 8 bases agree with TRBD2. V lost 3 bases to trimming and J lost 5 bases; unmatched junction nucleotides: 6. This CDR3 region has 14 residues. In germline, CDR1 is MDHEN, CDR2 SYDVKM. CDR3 coding DNA: TGTGCCAGCAGTTTCGGCGGGAGGTTCAACGAGCAGTACTTC. It specifies CASSFGGRFNEQYF.

This clone was counted a few times. This chain connects TRBV5-5 to TRBJ1-1; 7 positions match TRBD1. CDR3 size: 14 residues. J gave up 1 base and V 4 bases, and 4 bases lay outside the gene matches. CDR1 and CDR2 (germline): SGHKS, YYEKEE (reference sequence). Here the CDR3 reads CASSLTGWNTEAFF. For the CDR3, the DNA is TGTGCCAGCAGCCTGACAGGGTGGAACACTGAAGCTTTCTTT.

This clone was found many times. The rearrangement joins TRBV19 to TRBJ1-1; 7 bases map to TRBD1. The CDR3 has 19 residues. V lost 0 bases, J lost 6 bases, and 19 bases stayed unmatched. Germline V gives CDR1 LNHDA, CDR2 SQIVND (reference sequence). In DNA form, the CDR3 reads TGTGCCAGTAGTATAGATCATACGACAGGGTCTCCCCCTGGGGCTGAAGCTTTCTTT. Translating it yields CASSIDHTTGSPPGAEAFF.

This clone was counted between two and nine times. The rearrangement joins TRBV6-5 to TRBJ1-5, with a tentative D call TRBD1 (6 bases). Looked up from germline, CDR1 is MNHEY and CDR2 is SVGAGI. V was pared by 2 bases and J by 9 bases, with 11 bases between. This CDR3 is built from 13 residues. The DNA of the CDR3 is TGTGCCAGCAGTTACCTCCGGGACACGCCCCAGCATTTT. This gives the protein CASSYLRDTPQHF.

The rearrangement joins TRBV4-3 to TRBJ2-7; the match to TRBD2 covers 7 bases. CDR1 and CDR2 (germline): LGHNA, YSLEER. The junction had 11 bases not matched to a gene; V was cut back by 1 base and J by 5 bases. CDR3 length: 16 amino acids. The CDR3 DNA follows: TGCGCCAGCAGCCAAGGGTTTGGACTAGTCGACCACGAGCAGTACTTC. Amino acid sequence: CASSQGFGLVDHEQYF.

The sample holds many counts of this clone. The gene calls are TRBV25-1 and TRBJ2-5; TRBD1 is a possible D gene (7 bases). CDR1 is MGHDK, CDR2 SYGVNS, per germline. V was pared by 2 bases and J by 3 bases, with 10 bases between. This CDR3 is built from 14 residues. As DNA, the CDR3 is TGTGCCAGCAGTGAAGACAGGGAGGAAGAGACCCAGTACTTC. Translating gives CASSEDREEETQYF. Based on the CDR3 plus reference TRBV25-1 and TRBJ2-5, the full variable domain is EADIYQTPRYLVIGTGKKITLECSQTMGHDKMYWYQQDPGMELHLIHYSYGVNSTEKGDLSSESTVSRIRTEHFPLTLESARPSHTSQYLCASSEDREEETQYFGPGTRLLVL.

The chain combines TRBV30 with TRBJ1-1; 7 nucleotides match TRBD1. The CDR3 covers 13 residues. Germline loops: CDR1 GTSNPN, CDR2 SVGIG (reference sequence). Trimming took 6 bases from V and 4 from J; bases not matched to a gene: 8. CDR3 protein: CACSSQGGTEAFF. CDR3 nucleotide sequence: TGTGCCTGCAGCTCCCAGGGGGGCACTGAAGCTTTCTTT.